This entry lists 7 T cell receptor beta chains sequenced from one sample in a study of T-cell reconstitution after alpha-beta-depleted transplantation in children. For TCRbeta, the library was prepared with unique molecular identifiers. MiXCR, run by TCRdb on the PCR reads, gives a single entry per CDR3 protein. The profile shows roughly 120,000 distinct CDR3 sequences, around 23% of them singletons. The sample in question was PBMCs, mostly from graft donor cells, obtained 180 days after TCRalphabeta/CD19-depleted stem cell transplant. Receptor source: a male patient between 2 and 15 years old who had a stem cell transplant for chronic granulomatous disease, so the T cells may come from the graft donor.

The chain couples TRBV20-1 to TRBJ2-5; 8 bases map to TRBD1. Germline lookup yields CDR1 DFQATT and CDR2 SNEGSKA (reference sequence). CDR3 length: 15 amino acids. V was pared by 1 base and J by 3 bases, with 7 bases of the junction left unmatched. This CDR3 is CSARVQGAVEETQYF. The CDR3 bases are TGCAGTGCTAGAGTTCAGGGGGCGGTTGAAGAGACCCAGTACTTC.

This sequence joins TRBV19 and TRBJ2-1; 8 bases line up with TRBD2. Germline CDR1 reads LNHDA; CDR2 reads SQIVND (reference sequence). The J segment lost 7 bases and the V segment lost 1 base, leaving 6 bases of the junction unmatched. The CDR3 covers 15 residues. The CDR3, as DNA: TGTGCCAGTAGTATAGGAAGCGGGAGCCCAAATGAGCAGTTCTTC. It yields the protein CASSIGSGSPNEQFF.

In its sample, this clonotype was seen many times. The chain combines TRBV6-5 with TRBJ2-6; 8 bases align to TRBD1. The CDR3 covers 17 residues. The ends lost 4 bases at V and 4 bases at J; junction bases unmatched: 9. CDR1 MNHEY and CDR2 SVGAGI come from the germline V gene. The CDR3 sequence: CASSSPGGLPGANVLTF. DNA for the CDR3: TGTGCCAGCAGTTCACCAGGGGGCCTCCCGGGGGCCAACGTCCTGACTTTC.

CDR3 protein: CASCSRGSSYEQYF. Written as DNA, the CDR3 is TGTGCCAGCTGCTCCAGGGGGTCCTCCTACGAGCAGTACTTC. V and J are TRBV12-3 or TRBV12-4 and TRBJ2-7; 7 bases fit TRBD1. V was pared by 8 bases and J by 0 bases, with 7 bases of the junction left unmatched. This CDR3 spans 14 amino acids.

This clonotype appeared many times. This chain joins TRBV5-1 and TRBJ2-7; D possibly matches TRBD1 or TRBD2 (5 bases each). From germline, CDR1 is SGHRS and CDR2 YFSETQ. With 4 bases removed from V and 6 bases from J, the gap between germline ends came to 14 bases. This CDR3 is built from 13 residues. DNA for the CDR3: TGCGCCAGCAGCGCGACCGGGACGGGCGAGCAGTACTTC. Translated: CASSATGTGEQYF.

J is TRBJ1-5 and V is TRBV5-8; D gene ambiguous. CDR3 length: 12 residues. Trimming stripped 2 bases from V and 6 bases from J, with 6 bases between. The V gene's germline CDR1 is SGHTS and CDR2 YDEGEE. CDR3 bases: TGTGCCAGCAGCTTTTGGGGTCAGCCCCAGCATTTT. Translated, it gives CASSFWGQPQHF.

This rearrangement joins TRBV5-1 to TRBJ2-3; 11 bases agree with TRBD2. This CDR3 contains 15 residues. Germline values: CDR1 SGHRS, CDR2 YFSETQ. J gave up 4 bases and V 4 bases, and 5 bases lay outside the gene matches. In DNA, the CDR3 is TGCGCCAGCAGCCGAATAGCGGGGGGGTCAGATACGCAGTATTTT. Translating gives CASSRIAGGSDTQYF.